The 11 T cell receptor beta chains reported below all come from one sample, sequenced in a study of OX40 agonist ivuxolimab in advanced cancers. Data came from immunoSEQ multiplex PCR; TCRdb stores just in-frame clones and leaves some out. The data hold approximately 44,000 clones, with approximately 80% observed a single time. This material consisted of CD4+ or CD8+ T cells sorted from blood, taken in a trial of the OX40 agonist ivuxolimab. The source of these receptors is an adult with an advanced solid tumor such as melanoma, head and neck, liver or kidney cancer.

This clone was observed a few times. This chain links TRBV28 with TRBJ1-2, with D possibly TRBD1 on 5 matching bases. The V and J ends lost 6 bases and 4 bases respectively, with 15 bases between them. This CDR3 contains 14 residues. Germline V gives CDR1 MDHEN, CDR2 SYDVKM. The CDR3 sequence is CASRLQGPSYGYTF. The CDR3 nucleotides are TGTGCCAGCAGACTGCAGGGCCCGAGCTATGGCTACACCTTC.

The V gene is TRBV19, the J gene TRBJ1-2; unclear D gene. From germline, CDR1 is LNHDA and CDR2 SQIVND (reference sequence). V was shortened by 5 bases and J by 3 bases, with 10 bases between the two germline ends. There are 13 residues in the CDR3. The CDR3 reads CASSRQEDYGYTF. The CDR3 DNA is TGTGCCAGTAGTCGCCAGGAGGACTATGGCTACACCTTC. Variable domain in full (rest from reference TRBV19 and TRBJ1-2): DGGITQSPKYLFRKEGQNVTLSCEQNLNHDAMYWYRQDPGQGLRLIYYSQIVNDFQKGDIAEGYSVSREKKESFPLTVTSAQKNPTAFYLCASSRQEDYGYTFGSGTRLTVV.

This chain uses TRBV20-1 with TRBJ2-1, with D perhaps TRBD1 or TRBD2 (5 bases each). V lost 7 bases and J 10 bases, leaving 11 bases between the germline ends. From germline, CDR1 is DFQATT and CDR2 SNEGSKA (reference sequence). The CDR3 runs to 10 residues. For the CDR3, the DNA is TGCAGTGTCGGGACCCCAGAGCAGTTCTTC. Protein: CSVGTPEQFF.

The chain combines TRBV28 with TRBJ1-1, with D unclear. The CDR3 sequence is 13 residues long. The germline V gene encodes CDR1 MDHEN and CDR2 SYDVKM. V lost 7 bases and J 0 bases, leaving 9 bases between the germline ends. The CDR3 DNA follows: TGTGCCAGCAATGACGGCATGAACACTGAAGCTTTCTTT. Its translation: CASNDGMNTEAFF. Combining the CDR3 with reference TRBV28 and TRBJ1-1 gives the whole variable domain DVKVTQSSRYLVKRTGEKVFLECVQDMDHENMFWYRQDPGLGLRLIYFSYDVKMKEKGDIPEGYSVSREKKERFSLILESASTNQTSMYLCASNDGMNTEAFFGQGTRLTVV.

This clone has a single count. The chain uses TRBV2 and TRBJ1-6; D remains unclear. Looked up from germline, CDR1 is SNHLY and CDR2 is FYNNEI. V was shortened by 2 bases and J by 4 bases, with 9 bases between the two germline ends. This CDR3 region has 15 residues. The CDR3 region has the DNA TGTGCCAGCAGTGAAATGACGGGATATAATTCACCCCTCCACTTT. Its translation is CASSEMTGYNSPLHF.

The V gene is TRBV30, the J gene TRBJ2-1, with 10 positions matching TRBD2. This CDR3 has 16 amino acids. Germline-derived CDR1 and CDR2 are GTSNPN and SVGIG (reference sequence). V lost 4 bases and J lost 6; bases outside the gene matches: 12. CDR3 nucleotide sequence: TGTGCCTGGACTCAAGGCTGGACTAGCGGAAGCAATGAGCAGTTCTTC. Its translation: CAWTQGWTSGSNEQFF.

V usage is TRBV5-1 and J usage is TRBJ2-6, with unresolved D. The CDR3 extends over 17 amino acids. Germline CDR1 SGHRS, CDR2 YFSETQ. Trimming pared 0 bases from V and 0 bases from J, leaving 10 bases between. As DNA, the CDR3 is TGCGCCAGCAGCTTGGTAGGCCCCCACTCTGGGGCCAACGTCCTGACTTTC. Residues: CASSLVGPHSGANVLTF.

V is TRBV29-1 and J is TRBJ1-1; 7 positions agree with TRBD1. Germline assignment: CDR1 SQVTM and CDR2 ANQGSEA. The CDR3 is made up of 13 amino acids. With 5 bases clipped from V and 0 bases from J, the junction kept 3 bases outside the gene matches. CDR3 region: CSVKGQLNTEAFF. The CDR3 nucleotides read TGCAGCGTTAAGGGACAGCTGAACACTGAAGCTTTCTTT.

CDR3 protein: CASSSNPLGGLGGNEQFF. DNA for the CDR3: TGCGCCAGCAGCTCGAACCCCCTAGGGGGCCTAGGTGGAAATGAGCAGTTCTTC. The chain has TRBV5-1 and TRBJ2-1; TRBD1 matches at 7 bases. Germline lookup yields CDR1 SGHRS and CDR2 YFSETQ. The trim removed 3 bases at V and 7 bases at J, leaving 19 bases unmatched. The CDR3 consists of 18 residues.

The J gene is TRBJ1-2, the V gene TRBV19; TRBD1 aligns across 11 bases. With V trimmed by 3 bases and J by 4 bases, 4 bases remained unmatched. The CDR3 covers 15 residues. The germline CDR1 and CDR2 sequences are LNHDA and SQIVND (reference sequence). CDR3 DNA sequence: TGTGCCAGTAGTATTGCGGGACAGGGGGGCTATGGCTACACCTTC. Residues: CASSIAGQGGYGYTF.

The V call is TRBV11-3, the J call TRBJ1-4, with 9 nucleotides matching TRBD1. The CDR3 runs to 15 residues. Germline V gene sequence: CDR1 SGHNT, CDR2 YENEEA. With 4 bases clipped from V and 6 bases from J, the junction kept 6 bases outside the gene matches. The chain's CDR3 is CASSSDRGTDEKLFF. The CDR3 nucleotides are TGTGCCAGCAGCTCGGACAGGGGCACGGATGAAAAACTGTTTTTT.